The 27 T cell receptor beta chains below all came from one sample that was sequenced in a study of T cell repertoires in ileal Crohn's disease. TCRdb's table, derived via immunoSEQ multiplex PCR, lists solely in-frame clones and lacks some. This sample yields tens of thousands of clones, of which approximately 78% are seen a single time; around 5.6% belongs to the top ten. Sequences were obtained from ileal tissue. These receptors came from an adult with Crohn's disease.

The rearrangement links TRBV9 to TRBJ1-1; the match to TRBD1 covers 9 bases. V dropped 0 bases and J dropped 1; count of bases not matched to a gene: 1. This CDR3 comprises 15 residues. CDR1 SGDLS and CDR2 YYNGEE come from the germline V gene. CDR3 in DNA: TGTGCCAGCAGCGTAGCGGGACAGGGGAACACTGAAGCTTTCTTT. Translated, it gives CASSVAGQGNTEAFF.

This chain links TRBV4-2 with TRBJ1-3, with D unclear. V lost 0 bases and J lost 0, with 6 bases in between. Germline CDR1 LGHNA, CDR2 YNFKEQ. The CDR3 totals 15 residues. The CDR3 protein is CASSQDAFSGNTIYF. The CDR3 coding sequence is TGTGCCAGCAGCCAAGATGCGTTCTCTGGAAACACCATATATTTT.

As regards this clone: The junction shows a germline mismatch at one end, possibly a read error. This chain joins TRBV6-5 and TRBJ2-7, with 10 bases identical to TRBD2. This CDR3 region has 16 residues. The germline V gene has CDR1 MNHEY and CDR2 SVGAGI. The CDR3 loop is CASSYSISGGAYGQYF. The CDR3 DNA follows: TGTGCCAGCAGTTACTCGATAAGCGGGGGGGCCTACGGGCAGTACTTC.

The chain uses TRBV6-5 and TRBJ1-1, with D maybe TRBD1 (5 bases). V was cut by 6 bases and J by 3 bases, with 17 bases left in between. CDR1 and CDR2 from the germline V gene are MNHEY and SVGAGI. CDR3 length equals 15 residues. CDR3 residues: CASSYNGRGDTEAFF. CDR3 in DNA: TGTGCCAGCAGCTATAATGGCCGGGGGGACACTGAAGCTTTCTTT.

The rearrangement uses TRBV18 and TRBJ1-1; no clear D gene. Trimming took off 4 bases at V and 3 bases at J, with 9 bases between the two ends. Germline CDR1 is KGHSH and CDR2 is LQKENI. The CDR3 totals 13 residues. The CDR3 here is CASSLRVDTEAFF. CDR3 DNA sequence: TGTGCCAGCTCACTACGGGTGGACACTGAAGCTTTCTTT.

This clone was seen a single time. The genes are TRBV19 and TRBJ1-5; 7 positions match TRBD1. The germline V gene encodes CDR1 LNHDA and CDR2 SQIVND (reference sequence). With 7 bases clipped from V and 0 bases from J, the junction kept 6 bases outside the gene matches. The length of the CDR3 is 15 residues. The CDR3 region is CASTGTDFSNQPQHF. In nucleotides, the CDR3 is TGTGCCAGTACCGGGACAGATTTTAGCAATCAGCCCCAGCATTTT. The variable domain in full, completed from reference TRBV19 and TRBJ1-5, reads DGGITQSPKYLFRKEGQNVTLSCEQNLNHDAMYWYRQDPGQGLRLIYYSQIVNDFQKGDIAEGYSVSREKKESFPLTVTSAQKNPTAFYLCASTGTDFSNQPQHFGDGTRLSIL.

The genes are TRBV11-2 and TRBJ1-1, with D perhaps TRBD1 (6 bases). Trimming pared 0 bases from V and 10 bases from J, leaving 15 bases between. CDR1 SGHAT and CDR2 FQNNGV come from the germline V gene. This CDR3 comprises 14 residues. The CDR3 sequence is CASSLDLVTGPAFF. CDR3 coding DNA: TGTGCCAGCAGCTTAGATCTCGTGACAGGTCCAGCTTTCTTT. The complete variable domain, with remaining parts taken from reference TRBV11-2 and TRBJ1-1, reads EAGVAQSPRYKIIEKRQSVAFWCNPISGHATLYWYQQILGQGPKLLIQFQNNGVVDDSQLPKDRFSAERLKGVDSTLKIQPAKLEDSAVYLCASSLDLVTGPAFFGQGTRLTVV.

This CDR3 reads CASSLGSPGETQYF. The DNA for the CDR3 is TGCGCCAGCAGCTTGGGCTCCCCAGGGGAGACCCAGTACTTC. This chain links TRBV5-1 with TRBJ2-5, with D tentatively TRBD1 (5 bases). Trimming removed 0 bases from V and 5 bases from J, with 11 bases in between. This CDR3 region has 14 residues. Germline V gives CDR1 SGHRS, CDR2 YFSETQ.

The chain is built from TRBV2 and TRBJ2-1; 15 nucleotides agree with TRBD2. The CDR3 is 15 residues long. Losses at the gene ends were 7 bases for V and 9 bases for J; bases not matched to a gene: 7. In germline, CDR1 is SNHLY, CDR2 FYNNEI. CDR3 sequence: CASTGLAGGQGEQFF. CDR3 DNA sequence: TGTGCCAGCACTGGACTAGCGGGGGGGCAGGGTGAGCAGTTCTTC.

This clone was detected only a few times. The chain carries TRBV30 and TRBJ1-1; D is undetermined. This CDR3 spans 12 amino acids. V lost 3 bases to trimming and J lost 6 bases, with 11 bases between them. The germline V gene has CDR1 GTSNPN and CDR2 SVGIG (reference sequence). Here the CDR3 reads CAWRVLPSEAFF. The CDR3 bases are TGTGCCTGGAGGGTACTACCTTCTGAAGCTTTCTTT.

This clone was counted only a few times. The CDR3 nucleotides are TGCGCCAGCAGACTCGGGGTTAGCAATCAGCCCCAGCATTTT. This encodes CASRLGVSNQPQHF. The chain is built from TRBV5-1 and TRBJ1-5; no clear D. CDR1 is SGHRS, CDR2 YFSETQ, per germline. The V end was cut by 5 bases, the J end by 0 bases, with 9 bases between. The CDR3 loop spans 14 amino acids.

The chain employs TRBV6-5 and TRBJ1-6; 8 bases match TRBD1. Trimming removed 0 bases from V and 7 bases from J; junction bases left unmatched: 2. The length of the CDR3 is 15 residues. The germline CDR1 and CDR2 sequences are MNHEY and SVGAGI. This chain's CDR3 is CASSYSYRGNSPLHF. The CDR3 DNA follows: TGTGCCAGCAGTTACTCCTACAGGGGGAATTCACCCCTCCACTTT.

In DNA, the CDR3 is TGCGCCAGCAGCTTTGTGGCCCGTAATGAAAAACTGTTTTTT. Amino acids: CASSFVARNEKLFF. The rearrangement uses TRBV5-1 and TRBJ1-4; D ambiguous. Trimming took 2 bases from V and 4 from J, leaving 9 bases between them. Germline V CDR1 and CDR2: SGHRS, YFSETQ. The CDR3 runs to 14 residues. The whole variable domain, filled in from reference TRBV5-1 and TRBJ1-4, reads KAGVTQTPRYLIKTRGQQVTLSCSPISGHRSVSWYQQTPGQGLQFLFEYFSETQRNKGNFPGRFSGRQFSNSRSEMNVSTLELGDSALYLCASSFVARNEKLFFGSGTQLSVL.

Here the CDR3 reads CASRQGHLSSYNEQFF. CDR3 nucleotides: TGTGCCAGCAGACAGGGACATCTAAGCTCCTACAATGAGCAGTTCTTC. The chain combines TRBV5-6 with TRBJ2-1; possible D gene TRBD1, 6 bases. This CDR3 region has 16 residues. V was trimmed by 5 bases and J by 0 bases, leaving 15 bases between them. Germline CDR1 and CDR2: SGHDT and YYEEEE. The full variable domain, in which reference TRBV5-6 and TRBJ2-1 provide the parts outside the CDR3, is DAGVTQSPTHLIKTRGQQVTLRCSPKSGHDTVSWYQQALGQGPQFIFQYYEEEERQRGNFPDRFSGHQFPNYSSELNVNALLLGDSALYLCASRQGHLSSYNEQFFGPGTRLTVL.

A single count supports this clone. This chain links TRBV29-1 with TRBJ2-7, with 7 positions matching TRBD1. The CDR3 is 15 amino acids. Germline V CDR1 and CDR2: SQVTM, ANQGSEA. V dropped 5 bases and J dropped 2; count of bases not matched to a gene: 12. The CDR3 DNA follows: TGCAGCGTTTCCTTTACAGGGGACAATACCTACGAGCAGTACTTC. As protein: CSVSFTGDNTYEQYF.

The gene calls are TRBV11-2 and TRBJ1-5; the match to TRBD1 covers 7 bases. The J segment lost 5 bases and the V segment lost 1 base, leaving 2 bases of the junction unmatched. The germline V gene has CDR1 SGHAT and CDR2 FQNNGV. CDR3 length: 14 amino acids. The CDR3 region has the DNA TGTGCCAGCAGCTTAGCAGGGGGTGATCAGCCCCAGCATTTT. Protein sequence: CASSLAGGDQPQHF.

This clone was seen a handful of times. Written as DNA, the CDR3 is TGTGCCAGCAGCGCACTAGCGGGGGGCTACTCGTACACCGGGGAGCTGTTTTTT. This sequence encodes CASSALAGGYSYTGELFF. The chain couples TRBV9 to TRBJ2-2; 12 bases match TRBD2. The CDR3 runs 18 residues. Germline-derived CDR1 and CDR2 are SGDLS and YYNGEE. The V segment lost 3 bases and the J segment 3 bases; nucleotides outside the gene matches: 9.

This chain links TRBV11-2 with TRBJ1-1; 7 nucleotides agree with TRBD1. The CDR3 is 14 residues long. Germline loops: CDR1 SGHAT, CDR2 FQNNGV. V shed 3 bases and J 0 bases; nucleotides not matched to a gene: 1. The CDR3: CASSFQGVNTEAFF. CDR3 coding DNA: TGTGCCAGCAGCTTTCAGGGGGTGAACACTGAAGCTTTCTTT.

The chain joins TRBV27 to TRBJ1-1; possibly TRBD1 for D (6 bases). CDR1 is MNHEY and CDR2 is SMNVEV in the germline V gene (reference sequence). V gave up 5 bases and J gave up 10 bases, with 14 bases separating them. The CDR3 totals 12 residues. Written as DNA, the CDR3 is TGTGCCAGCAGTGCCGGACAGTTGAGAGCTTTCTTT. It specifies CASSAGQLRAFF.

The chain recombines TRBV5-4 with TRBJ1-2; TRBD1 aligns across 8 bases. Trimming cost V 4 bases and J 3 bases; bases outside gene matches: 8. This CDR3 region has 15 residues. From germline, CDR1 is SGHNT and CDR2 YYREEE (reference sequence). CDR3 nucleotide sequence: TGTGCCAGCAGCACTTACAGGGGGTCCGACTATGGCTACACCTTC. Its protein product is CASSTYRGSDYGYTF.

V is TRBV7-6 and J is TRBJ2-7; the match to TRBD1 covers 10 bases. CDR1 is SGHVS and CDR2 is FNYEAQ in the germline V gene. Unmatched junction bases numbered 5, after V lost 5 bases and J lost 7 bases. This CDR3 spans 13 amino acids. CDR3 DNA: TGTGCCAGCAGCAGAGACAGGGGGCAAGAGCAGTACTTC. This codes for CASSRDRGQEQYF.

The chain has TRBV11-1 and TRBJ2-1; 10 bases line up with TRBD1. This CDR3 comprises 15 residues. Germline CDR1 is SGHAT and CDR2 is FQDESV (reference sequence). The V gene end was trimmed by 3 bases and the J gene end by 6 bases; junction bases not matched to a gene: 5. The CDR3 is CASSFRDRGGNEQFF. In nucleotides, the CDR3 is TGTGCCAGCAGCTTCCGGGACAGGGGTGGCAATGAGCAGTTCTTC. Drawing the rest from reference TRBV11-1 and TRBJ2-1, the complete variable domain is EAEVAQSPRYKITEKSQAVAFWCDPISGHATLYWYRQILGQGPELLVQFQDESVVDDSQLPKDRFSAERLKGVDSTLKIQPAELGDSAMYLCASSFRDRGGNEQFFGPGTRLTVL.

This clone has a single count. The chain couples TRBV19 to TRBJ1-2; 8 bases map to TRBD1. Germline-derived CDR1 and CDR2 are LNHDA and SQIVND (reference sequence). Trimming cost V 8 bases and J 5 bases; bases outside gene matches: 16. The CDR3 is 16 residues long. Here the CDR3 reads CASYQGAMRLGYGYTF. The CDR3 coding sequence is TGTGCCAGTTATCAGGGGGCGATGCGTCTCGGGTATGGCTACACCTTC.

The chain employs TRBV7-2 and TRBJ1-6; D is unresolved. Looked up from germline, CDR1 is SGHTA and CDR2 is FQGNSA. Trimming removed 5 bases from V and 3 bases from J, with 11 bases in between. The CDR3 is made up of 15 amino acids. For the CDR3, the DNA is TGTGCCAGCAGCAGTACCGGGAACTATAATTCACCCCTCCACTTT. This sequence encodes CASSSTGNYNSPLHF.

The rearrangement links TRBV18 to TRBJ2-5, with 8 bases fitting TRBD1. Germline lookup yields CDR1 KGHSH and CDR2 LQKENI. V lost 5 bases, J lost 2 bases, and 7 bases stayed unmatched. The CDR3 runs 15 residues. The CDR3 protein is CASSGIHRGQETQYF. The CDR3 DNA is TGTGCCAGCTCAGGGATACACAGGGGGCAAGAGACCCAGTACTTC.

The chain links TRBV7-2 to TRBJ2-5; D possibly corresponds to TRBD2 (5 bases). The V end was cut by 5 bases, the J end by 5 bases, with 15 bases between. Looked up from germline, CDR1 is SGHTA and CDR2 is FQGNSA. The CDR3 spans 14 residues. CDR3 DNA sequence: TGTGCCAGCAGCAACGGGCTAGCCGGCGAGACCCAGTACTTC. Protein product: CASSNGLAGETQYF.

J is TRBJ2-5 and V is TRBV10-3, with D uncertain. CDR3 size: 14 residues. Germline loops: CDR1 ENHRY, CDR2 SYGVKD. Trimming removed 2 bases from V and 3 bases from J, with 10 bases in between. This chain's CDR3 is CAISEQLEKETQYF. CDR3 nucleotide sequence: TGTGCCATCAGTGAGCAGCTGGAGAAAGAGACCCAGTACTTC.